These T cell receptor beta chains were read from a single sample in a study of T cell responses to AZD1222 COVID-19 vaccine. Assay used: immunoSEQ multiplex PCR; TCRdb lists only in-frame clones, some missing. This sample has 150,000 to 200,000 clones, with roughly 90% found just once. The sequencing here drew on peripheral blood, taken on day 0 of AZD1222 vaccination. These receptors were taken from an adult in good health. Both conserved end residues are trimmed from each CDR3.

TRBJ2-1	TRBV27	14	ASSLYGTGGANEQF
TRBJ2-7	TRBV24-1	10	ATSDYNGEQY
TRBJ1-5	TRBV24-1	13	ATSDSRRGTQPQH
TRBJ2-5	TRBV6-5	13	ASSPASGGYETQY
TRBJ2-3	TRBV5-1	11	ASSAQGSDTQY
TRBJ1-2	TRBV7-2	13	ASSSPWGVGGGYT
TRBJ2-2	TRBV7-9	14	ASTKMSGSYTGELF
TRBJ1-6	TRBV27	14	ASSAFGGTNNSPLH
TRBJ1-2	TRBV27	12	ASSLSGTAHGYT
TRBJ1-4	TRBV4-1	13	ASSQRQGGSEKLF
TRBJ1-4	TRBV18	14	ASSLNQGSVVEKLF
TRBJ1-1	TRBV28	11	ASSLGPNTEAF
TRBJ2-3	TRBV2	13	ASSAGLAGTDTQY
TRBJ2-7	TRBV7-2	12	ASSLGAGAYEQY
TRBJ1-2	TRBV27	12	ASSSGPDYYGYT
TRBJ1-1	TRBV6-5	11	AGDRGWNTEAF
TRBJ1-2	TRBV5-1	12	ASSLLLALYGYT
TRBJ2-3	TRBV5-5	14	ASSWRDRGGADTQY
TRBJ1-5	TRBV3-1/TRBV3-2	13	ASSQVPFTEQPQH
TRBJ2-5	TRBV10-3	14	ATRTLPTSSQETQY
TRBJ2-7	TRBV9	12	ASSGGLYGYEQY
TRBJ2-7	TRBV6-1	14	ASSQAGTSGSYEQY
TRBJ1-1	TRBV6-2/TRBV6-3	11	ASSYEGRTEAF
TRBJ1-3	TRBV27	13	ASSLLPGPGNTIY
TRBJ2-1	TRBV28	11	ATGGSAYNEQF
TRBJ2-7	TRBV3-1/TRBV3-2	14	ASSQDMTSGSYEQY
TRBJ1-2	TRBV10-3	12	AISLPPGQDGYT
TRBJ2-7	TRBV7-2	13	ASTRGGQGGYEQY
TRBJ1-5	TRBV27	11	ASSERGDQPQH
TRBJ1-2	TRBV7-3	12	ASSLDQGMRGYT
TRBJ2-3	TRBV29-1	12	SVESMETTDTQY
TRBJ2-1	TRBV15	13	ATSTSGGVFGEQF
TRBJ2-3	TRBV6-5	12	ASTSGGASDTQY
TRBJ1-2	TRBV7-9	12	ASSPTGANYGYT
TRBJ1-1	TRBV4-2	13	ASSHTGGKSTEAF
TRBJ2-3	TRBV11-2	15	ASSPRVGMVRTDTQY
TRBJ2-7	TRBV6-6	12	ASSYGTRPYEQY
TRBJ2-1	TRBV5-1	13	ASSLDMGLANEQF
TRBJ2-5	TRBV7-9	10	ASSLDAGTQY
TRBJ1-2	TRBV7-2	13	ASSLMQAANYGYT
TRBJ1-5	TRBV5-6	13	ASSSSTGLRATQH
TRBJ2-7	TRBV7-3	11	ASSPRGDYEQY
TRBJ1-2	TRBV6-1	14	ASSELGGQGWYGYT
TRBJ1-5	TRBV7-2	11	ASSLSVNQPQH
TRBJ2-7	TRBV7-9	15	ASSPWGSGTLLDEQY
TRBJ2-2	TRBV6-2/TRBV6-3	14	ASSTLDEDRAGELF
TRBJ2-5	TRBV7-8	14	ASSPRTSGGEETQY
TRBJ1-4	TRBV5-1	9	ASSFDEKLF
TRBJ1-6	TRBV24-1	12	ATRGQADNSPLH
TRBJ2-1	TRBV11-3	11	ASSHALSGEQF
TRBJ1-1	TRBV28	15	ASSSLSGGGVDTEAF
TRBJ2-5	TRBV3-1/TRBV3-2	15	ASSQDLFGRKRETQY
TRBJ2-2	TRBV9	12	ASTFDVSTGELF